The clone carrying this TCR beta chain appeared a few times. This entry comes from a study of cytotoxic CD8 clonotypes in ibrutinib-treated CLL. About the research overall: The average sample held roughly 250,000 productive templates and almost 95,000 productive rearrangements.

Deep sequencing aimed at 1 in 200,000 to 1 in 1 million T cells' resolution. Clones were read by immunoSEQ multiplex PCR, and TCRdb kept only the in-frame ones, dropping some. The sample contains 70,000 to 80,000 clones, around four fifths of which appear only once. Germline CDR1 reads KGHSH; CDR2 reads LQKENI. V shed 0 bases, J shed 4 bases, and the junction held 6 bases outside the gene matches. CDR3 size: 16 residues. The specimen comprised PBMCs, sampled after 24 months of ibrutinib treatment. The chain links TRBV18 to TRBJ2-3; 8 nucleotides line up with TRBD1. The TCR originated in a human donor with chronic lymphocytic leukemia. In DNA, the CDR3 is TGTGCCAGCTCACCACCGAACAGGGGGTTTGCAGATACGCAGTATTTT. It encodes CASSPPNRGFADTQYF.